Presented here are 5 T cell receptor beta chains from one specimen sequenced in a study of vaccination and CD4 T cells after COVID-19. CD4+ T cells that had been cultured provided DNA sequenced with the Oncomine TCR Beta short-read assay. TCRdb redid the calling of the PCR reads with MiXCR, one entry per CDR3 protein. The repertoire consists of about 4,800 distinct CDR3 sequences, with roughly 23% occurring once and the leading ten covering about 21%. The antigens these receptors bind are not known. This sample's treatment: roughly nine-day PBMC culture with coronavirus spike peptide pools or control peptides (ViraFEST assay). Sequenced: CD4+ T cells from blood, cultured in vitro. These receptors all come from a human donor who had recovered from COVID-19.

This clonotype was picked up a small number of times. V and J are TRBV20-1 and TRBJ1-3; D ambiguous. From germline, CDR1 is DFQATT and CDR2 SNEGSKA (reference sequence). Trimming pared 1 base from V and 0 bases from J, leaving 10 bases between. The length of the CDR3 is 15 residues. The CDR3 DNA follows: TGCAGTGCTAGAGCGGCAGTTAACTCTGGAAACACCATATATTTT. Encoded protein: CSARAAVNSGNTIYF.

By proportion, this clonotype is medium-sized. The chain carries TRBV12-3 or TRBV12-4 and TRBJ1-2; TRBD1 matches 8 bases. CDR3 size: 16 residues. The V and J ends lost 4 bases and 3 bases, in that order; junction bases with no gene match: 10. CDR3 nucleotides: TGTGCCAGCAGTTCCCTCCTACAGGGGGGGTACTATGGCTACACCTTC. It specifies CASSSLLQGGYYGYTF.

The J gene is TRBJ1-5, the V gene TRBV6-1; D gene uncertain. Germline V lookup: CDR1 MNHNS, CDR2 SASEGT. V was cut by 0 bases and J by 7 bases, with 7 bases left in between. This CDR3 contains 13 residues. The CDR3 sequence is CASSEAFRQPQHF. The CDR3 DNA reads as TGTGCCAGCAGTGAAGCGTTTCGGCAGCCCCAGCATTTT.

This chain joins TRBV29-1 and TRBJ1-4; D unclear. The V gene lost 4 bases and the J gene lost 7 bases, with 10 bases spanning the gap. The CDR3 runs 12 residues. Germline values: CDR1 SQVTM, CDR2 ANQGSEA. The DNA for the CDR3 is TGCAGCGTTGCAAGGGAAGGTGAAAAACTGTTTTTT. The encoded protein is CSVAREGEKLFF.

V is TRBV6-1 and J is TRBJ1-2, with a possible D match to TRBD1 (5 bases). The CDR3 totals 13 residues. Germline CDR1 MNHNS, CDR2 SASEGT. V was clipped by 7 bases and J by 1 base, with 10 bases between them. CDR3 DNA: TGTGCCAGCACTCGACAGAATAACTATGGCTACACCTTC. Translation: CASTRQNNYGYTF.